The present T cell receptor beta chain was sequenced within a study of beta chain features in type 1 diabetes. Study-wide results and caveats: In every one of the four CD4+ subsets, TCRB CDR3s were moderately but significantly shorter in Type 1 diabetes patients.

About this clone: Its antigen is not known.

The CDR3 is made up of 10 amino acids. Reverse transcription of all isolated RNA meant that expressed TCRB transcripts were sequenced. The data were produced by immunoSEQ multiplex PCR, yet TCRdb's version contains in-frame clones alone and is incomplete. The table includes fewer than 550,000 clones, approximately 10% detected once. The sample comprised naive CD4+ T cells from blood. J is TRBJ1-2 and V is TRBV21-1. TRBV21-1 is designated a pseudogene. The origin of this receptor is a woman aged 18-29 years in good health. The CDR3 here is CATPRDGYTF. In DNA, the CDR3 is TGTGCCACCCCCCGGGATGGCTACACCTTC.